The sample holds a few counts of the clone carrying this T cell receptor (beta chain). Its antigen is undetermined. The sample comes from a study of T-cell reconstitution after alpha-beta-depleted transplantation in children. Overall study results and limits: After one year, T-cell counts and TCRbeta diversity mostly came from new T cells. Surviving thymic progenitors and recipient T cells were the source of high TCRbeta diversity at day 60 in some patients. Where alpha-beta T cells came from about two months after transplant was reportedly several hundred expanded graft clones.

This CDR3 spans 14 amino acids. Per germline, CDR1 SGDLS and CDR2 YYNGEE. Trimming stripped 0 bases from V and 7 bases from J, with 11 bases between. Unique molecular identifiers tagged the TCRbeta library. TCRdb redid the calling of the PCR reads with MiXCR, one entry per CDR3 protein. The sample yields under 750,000 distinct CDR3 sequences, 23% seen once. The rearrangement uses TRBV9 and TRBJ2-1, with a possible D match to TRBD1 (6 bases). This sequence originates from a boy younger than two who had a stem cell transplant for acute myeloid leukemia, so the T cells may come from the graft donor. This sample comprised PBMCs, mostly from graft donor cells, obtained 360 days after TCRalphabeta/CD19-depleted stem cell transplant. Written as DNA, the CDR3 is TGTGCCAGCAGCGTAGCCAGCAGGGGAAATGAGCAGTTCTTC. Residues: CASSVASRGNEQFF.